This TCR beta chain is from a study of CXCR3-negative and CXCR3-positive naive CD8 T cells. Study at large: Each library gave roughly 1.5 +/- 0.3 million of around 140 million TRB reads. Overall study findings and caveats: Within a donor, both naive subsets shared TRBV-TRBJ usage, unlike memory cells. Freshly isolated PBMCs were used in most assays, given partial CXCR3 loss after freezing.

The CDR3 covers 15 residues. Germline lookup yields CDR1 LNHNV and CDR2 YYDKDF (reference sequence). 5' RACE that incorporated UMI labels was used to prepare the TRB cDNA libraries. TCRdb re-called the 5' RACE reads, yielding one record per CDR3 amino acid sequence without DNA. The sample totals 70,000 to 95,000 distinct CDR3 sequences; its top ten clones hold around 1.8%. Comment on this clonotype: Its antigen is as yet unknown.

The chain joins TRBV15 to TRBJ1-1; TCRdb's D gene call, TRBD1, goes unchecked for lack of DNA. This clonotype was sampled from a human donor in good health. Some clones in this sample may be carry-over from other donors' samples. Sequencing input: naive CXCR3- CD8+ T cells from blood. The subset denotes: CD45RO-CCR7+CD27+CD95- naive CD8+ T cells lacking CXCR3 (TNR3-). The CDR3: CATSPWTDLNTEAFF. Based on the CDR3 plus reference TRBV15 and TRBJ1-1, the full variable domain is DAMVIQNPRYQVTQFGKPVTLSCSQTLNHNVMYWYQQKSSQAPKLLFHYYDKDFNNEADTPDNFQSRRPNTSFCFLDIRSPGLGDTAMYLCATSPWTDLNTEAFFGQGTRLTVV.